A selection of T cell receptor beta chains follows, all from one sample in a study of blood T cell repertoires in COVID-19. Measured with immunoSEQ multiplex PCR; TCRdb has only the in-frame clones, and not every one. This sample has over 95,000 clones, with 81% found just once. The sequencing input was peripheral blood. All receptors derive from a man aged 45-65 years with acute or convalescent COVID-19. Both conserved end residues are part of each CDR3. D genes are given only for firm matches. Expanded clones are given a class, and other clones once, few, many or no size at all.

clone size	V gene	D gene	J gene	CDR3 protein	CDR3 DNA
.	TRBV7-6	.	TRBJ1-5	CASSLFDGGGQPQHF	TGTGCCAGCAGCTTATTCGACGGGGGGGGTCAGCCCCAGCATTTT
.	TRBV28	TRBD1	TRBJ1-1	CASRTGRSSTEAFF	TGTGCCAGCAGGACAGGGAGGTCGAGTACTGAAGCTTTCTTT
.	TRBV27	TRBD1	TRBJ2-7	CASSWDRAYEQYF	TGTGCCAGCAGCTGGGACAGGGCCTACGAGCAGTACTTC
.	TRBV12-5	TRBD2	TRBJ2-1	CASGLVPYLGLAGANEQFF	TGTGCTAGTGGTTTGGTACCGTATTTAGGGCTAGCGGGGGCCAATGAGCAGTTCTTC
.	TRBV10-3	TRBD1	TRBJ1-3	CATWGGDSQGNTIYF	TGTGCCACCTGGGGCGGGGACAGCCAAGGAAACACCATATATTTT
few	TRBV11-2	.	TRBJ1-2	CASSLDKGLGGYTF	TGTGCCAGCAGCTTAGATAAGGGGTTGGGCGGCTACACCTTC
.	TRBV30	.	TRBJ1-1	CAWSVQTSGTEAFF	TGTGCCTGGAGTGTACAGACTTCGGGAACTGAAGCTTTCTTT
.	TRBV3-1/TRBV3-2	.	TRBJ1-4	CASSLRTGVAEKLFF	TGTGCCAGCAGCCTCCGGACGGGAGTGGCTGAAAAACTGTTTTTT
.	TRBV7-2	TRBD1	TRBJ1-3	CASSLGQGPGNTIYF	TGTGCCAGCAGCTTGGGACAGGGCCCTGGAAACACCATATATTTT
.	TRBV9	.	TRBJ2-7	CASSVAGQGREQYF	TGTGCCAGCAGCGTAGCTGGACAAGGCAGGGAGCAGTACTTC
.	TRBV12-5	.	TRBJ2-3	CASGLGFTSTQYF	TGTGCTAGTGGTTTGGGATTTACAAGTACGCAGTATTTT
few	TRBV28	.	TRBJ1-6	CASSSLRGGALSPLHF	TGTGCCAGCAGTTCCCTGAGGGGGGGCGCTTTATCACCCCTCCACTTT
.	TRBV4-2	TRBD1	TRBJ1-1	CASSHPDRENTEAFF	TGTGCCAGCAGCCACCCCGACAGGGAAAACACTGAAGCTTTCTTT
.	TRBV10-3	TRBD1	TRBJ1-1	CAISAGQGANTEAFF	TGTGCCATCAGTGCCGGACAGGGAGCGAACACTGAAGCTTTCTTT
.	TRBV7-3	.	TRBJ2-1	CASSSGVYNEQFF	TGTGCCAGCAGCTCGGGAGTTTACAATGAGCAGTTCTTC
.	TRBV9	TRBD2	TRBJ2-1	CASSDRLASSYNEQFF	TGTGCCAGCAGCGATAGACTAGCGTCATCCTACAATGAGCAGTTCTTC
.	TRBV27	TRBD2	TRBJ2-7	CASRGLAGASYEQYF	TGTGCCAGCAGAGGGCTAGCGGGGGCCTCCTACGAGCAGTACTTC
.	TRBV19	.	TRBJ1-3	CATLAGGHSGNTIYF	TGTGCCACTCTTGCGGGGGGGCACTCTGGAAACACCATATATTTT
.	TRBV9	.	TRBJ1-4	CASSPEGVGNEKLFF	TGTGCCAGCAGCCCAGAGGGGGTGGGGAATGAAAAACTGTTTTTT
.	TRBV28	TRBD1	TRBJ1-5	CASSPGTANQPQHF	TGTGCCAGCAGCCCCGGGACAGCCAATCAGCCCCAGCATTTT
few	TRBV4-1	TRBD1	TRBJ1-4	CASSQDRGQGEKLFF	TGCGCCAGCAGCCAAGACCGGGGACAGGGGGAAAAACTGTTTTTT
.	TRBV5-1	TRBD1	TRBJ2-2	CASSHRTGTNTGELFF	TGCGCCAGCAGCCACCGGACAGGAACAAACACCGGGGAGCTGTTTTTT
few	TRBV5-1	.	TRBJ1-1	CASSLSLSGNTEAFF	TGCGCCAGCAGCTTGAGTCTTTCCGGGAACACTGAAGCTTTCTTT
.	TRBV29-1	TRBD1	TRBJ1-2	CSVATSTGRDGYTF	TGCAGCGTTGCCACCTCGACAGGGAGAGATGGCTACACCTTC
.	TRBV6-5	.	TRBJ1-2	CASGQGTYGYTF	TGTGCCAGCGGTCAGGGTACCTATGGCTACACCTTC
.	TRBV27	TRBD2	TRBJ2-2	CASSLGAGGPGGELFF	TGTGCCAGCAGTTTGGGTGCGGGGGGTCCAGGCGGGGAGCTGTTTTTT
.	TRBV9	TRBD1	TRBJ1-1	CASSAQGGSNTEAFF	TGTGCCAGCAGCGCCCAGGGGGGAAGTAACACTGAAGCTTTCTTT
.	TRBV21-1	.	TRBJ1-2	CASSTMGRDRGGYTF	TGTGCCAGCAGCACGATGGGCCGGGACAGGGGTGGCTACACCTTC
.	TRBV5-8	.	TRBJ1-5	CASSHLVGPQHF	TGTGCCAGCAGCCACCTAGTTGGTCCCCAGCATTTT
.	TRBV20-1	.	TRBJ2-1	CSASAYRGEQFF	TGCAGTGCTAGTGCGTATAGGGGTGAGCAGTTCTTC
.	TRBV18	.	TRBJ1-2	CASSRGLKGDGYTF	TGTGCCAGCTCGCGGGGCTTAAAGGGCGATGGCTACACCTTC
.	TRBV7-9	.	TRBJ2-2	CASSRTRGDGTGELFF	TGTGCCAGCAGCCGGACTCGTGGGGATGGCACCGGGGAGCTGTTTTTT
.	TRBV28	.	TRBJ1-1	CASSSGGVRDTEAFF	TGTGCCAGCAGTTCGGGCGGGGTAAGGGACACTGAAGCTTTCTTT
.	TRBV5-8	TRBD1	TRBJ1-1	CASSKGQGIVEAFF	TGTGCCAGCAGCAAAGGACAGGGGATAGTTGAAGCTTTCTTT
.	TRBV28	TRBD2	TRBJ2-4	CASSGGGANIQYF	TGTGCCAGCAGTGGCGGGGGGGCCAACATTCAGTACTTC
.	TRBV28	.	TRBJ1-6	CASSSPQGSYNSPLHF	TGTGCCAGCAGTTCTCCGCAGGGTTCCTATAATTCACCCCTCCACTTT
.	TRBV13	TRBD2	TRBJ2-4	CASRIAGGRNIQYF	TGTGCCAGCAGGATAGCGGGGGGGCGAAACATTCAGTACTTC
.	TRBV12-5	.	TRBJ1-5	CASGLPDSYSNQPQHF	TGTGCTAGTGGTTTGCCGGACAGCTATAGCAATCAGCCCCAGCATTTT
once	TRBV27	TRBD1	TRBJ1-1	CASSTRDRGYTEAFF	TGTGCCAGCAGTACGAGGGACAGGGGGTATACTGAAGCTTTCTTT
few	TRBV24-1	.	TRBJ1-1	CATSEGGLGTEAFF	TGTGCCACCAGTGAGGGGGGGCTCGGCACTGAAGCTTTCTTT
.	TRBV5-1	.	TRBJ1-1	CASSHGLDGTEAFF	TGCGCCAGCAGCCACGGACTGGACGGCACTGAAGCTTTCTTT
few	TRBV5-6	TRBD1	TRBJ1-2	CASSLPDRVNYGYTF	TGTGCCAGCAGCTTGCCAGACAGGGTTAACTATGGCTACACCTTC
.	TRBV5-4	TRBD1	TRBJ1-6	CASSPDRGSSYNSPLHF	TGTGCCAGCAGCCCTGACAGGGGGAGCTCCTATAATTCACCCCTCCACTTT
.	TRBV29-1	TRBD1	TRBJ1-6	CSARTGANSPLHF	TGCAGCGCTCGGACAGGGGCAAATTCACCCCTCCACTTT
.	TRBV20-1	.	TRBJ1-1	CSASNTPNTEAFF	TGCAGTGCTAGTAACACGCCCAACACTGAAGCTTTCTTT
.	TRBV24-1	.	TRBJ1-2	CATSDRAVSYGYTF	TGTGCCACCAGTGATCGCGCTGTATCCTATGGCTACACCTTC
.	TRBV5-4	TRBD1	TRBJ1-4	CASSRDRQGRTTNEKLFF	TGTGCCAGCAGCCGAGACCGACAGGGGCGAACAACTAATGAAAAACTGTTTTTT
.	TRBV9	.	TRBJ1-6	CASSVAPKSPLHF	TGTGCCAGCAGCGTAGCCCCAAAATCACCCCTCCACTTT